Given below is one TCR beta chain in context. This record belongs to a study of blood T cell repertoires in COVID-19. The CDR3 totals 15 residues. V shed 3 bases, J shed 0 bases, and the junction held 5 bases outside the gene matches. The germline V gene encodes CDR1 GTSNPN and CDR2 SVGIG (reference sequence). In terms of age and location, participants ranged from roughly 18 to 90 years and lived in around 22 US areas. Clones were sequenced by immunoSEQ multiplex PCR, and TCRdb holds only the in-frame ones, with some missing. This table has roughly 180,000 clones, approximately 82% appearing once. The receptor was derived from a woman in her fifties or sixties who had recovered from COVID-19. Specimen: PBMCs or T cells enriched from blood (not recorded which). The chain couples TRBV30 to TRBJ1-2, with 9 bases that match TRBD1. CDR3 DNA: TGTGCCTGGAGAATTTACAGGGGGCCTAACTATGGCTACACCTTC. This gives the protein CAWRIYRGPNYGYTF.